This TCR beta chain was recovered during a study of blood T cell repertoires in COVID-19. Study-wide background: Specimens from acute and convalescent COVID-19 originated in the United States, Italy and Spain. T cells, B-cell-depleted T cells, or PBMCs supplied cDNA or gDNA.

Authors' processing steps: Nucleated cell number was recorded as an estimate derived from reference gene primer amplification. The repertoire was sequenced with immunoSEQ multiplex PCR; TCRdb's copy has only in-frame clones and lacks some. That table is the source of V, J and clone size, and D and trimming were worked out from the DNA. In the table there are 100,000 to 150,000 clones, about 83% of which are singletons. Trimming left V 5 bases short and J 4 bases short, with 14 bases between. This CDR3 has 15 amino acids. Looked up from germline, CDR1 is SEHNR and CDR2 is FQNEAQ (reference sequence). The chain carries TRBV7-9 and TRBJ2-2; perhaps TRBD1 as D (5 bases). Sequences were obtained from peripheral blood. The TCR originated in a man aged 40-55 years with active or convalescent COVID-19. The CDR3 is CASSPRWGATGELFF. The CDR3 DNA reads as TGTGCCAGCAGCCCTCGATGGGGCGCCACCGGGGAGCTGTTTTTT.